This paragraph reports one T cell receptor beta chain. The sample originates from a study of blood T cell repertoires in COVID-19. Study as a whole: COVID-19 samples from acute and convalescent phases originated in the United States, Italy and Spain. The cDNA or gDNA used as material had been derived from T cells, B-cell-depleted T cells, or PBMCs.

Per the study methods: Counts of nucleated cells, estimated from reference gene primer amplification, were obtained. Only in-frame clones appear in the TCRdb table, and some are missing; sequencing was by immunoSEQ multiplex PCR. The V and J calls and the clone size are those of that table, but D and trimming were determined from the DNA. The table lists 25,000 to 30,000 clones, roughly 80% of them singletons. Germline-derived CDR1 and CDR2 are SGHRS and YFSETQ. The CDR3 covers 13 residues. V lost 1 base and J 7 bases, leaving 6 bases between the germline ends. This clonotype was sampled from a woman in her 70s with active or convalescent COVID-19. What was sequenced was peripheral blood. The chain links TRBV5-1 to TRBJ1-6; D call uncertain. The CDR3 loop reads CASSLSYNSPLHF. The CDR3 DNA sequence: TGCGCCAGCAGCTTGAGCTACAATTCACCCCTCCACTTT. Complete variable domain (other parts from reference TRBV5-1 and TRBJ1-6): KAGVTQTPRYLIKTRGQQVTLSCSPISGHRSVSWYQQTPGQGLQFLFEYFSETQRNKGNFPGRFSGRQFSNSRSEMNVSTLELGDSALYLCASSLSYNSPLHFGNGTRLTVT.